One sample yielded the 17 T cell receptor beta chains listed below, sequenced in a study of shared clonotypes between healthy human individuals. Sequencing was performed with immunoSEQ multiplex PCR; in TCRdb, only in-frame clones are kept and a portion is missing. The sample has hundreds of thousands of clones, around three quarters seen once. Sequenced sample: memory CD4+ T cells sorted from blood. Subset specified: CD45RA-negative fraction. Receptor source: a woman aged 30 to 39 in good health.

V usage is TRBV5-1 and J usage is TRBJ2-5; D is undetermined. The CDR3 has 13 amino acids. Deletions cut 2 bases from V and 4 bases from J, with 9 bases between. Looked up from germline, CDR1 is SGHRS and CDR2 is YFSETQ. The CDR3 reads CASSFISGETQYF. The CDR3 nucleotides are TGCGCCAGCAGCTTTATATCCGGAGAGACCCAGTACTTC.

The gene calls are TRBV10-3 and TRBJ2-5; D is unclear. The length of the CDR3 is 12 residues. Germline V gives CDR1 ENHRY, CDR2 SYGVKD. Trimming took off 8 bases at V and 2 bases at J, with 9 bases between the two ends. The CDR3 here is CAISRQQETQYF. In nucleotides, the CDR3 is TGTGCCATCTCGAGGCAGCAAGAGACCCAGTACTTC.

This clone has just one count. The rearrangement joins TRBV5-1 to TRBJ2-7; 10 nucleotides match TRBD2. From germline, CDR1 is SGHRS and CDR2 YFSETQ. CDR3 length: 15 amino acids. V lost 1 base and J lost 5; bases outside the gene matches: 6. The DNA for the CDR3 is TGCGCCAGCAGCTTGTTGGCTAGCGGGAGCCACGAGCAGTACTTC. Its translation: CASSLLASGSHEQYF.

This clone was seen repeatedly, ten times or more. The V and J genes are TRBV6-6 and TRBJ2-2; no reliable D call. Trimming took off 0 bases at V and 0 bases at J, with 2 bases between the two ends. The CDR3 is 14 residues long. Germline assignment: CDR1 MNHNY and CDR2 SVGAGI (reference sequence). CDR3 DNA: TGTGCCAGCAGTTACTCGTCGAACACCGGGGAGCTGTTTTTT. This codes for CASSYSSNTGELFF.

This clone showed up just a few times. Here the CDR3 reads CASRGQGVHYEQYF. The CDR3 nucleotides read TGTGCCAGCAGAGGACAGGGAGTTCACTACGAGCAGTACTTC. The chain joins TRBV2 to TRBJ2-7; 8 positions match TRBD1. V trimming: 6 bases; J trimming: 3 bases; junction bases outside the gene matches: 7. The CDR3 extends over 14 amino acids. CDR1 is SNHLY and CDR2 is FYNNEI in the germline V gene.

The table lists this clone with a count of one. The rearrangement joins TRBV6-5 to TRBJ1-4; D might be TRBD1 (5 bases). The CDR3 covers 15 residues. Germline V gene data show CDR1 as MNHEY and CDR2 as SVGAGI. Trimming removed 1 base from V and 5 bases from J, with 11 bases in between. The CDR3 is CASSYFPGMNEKLFF. The CDR3 nucleotides read TGTGCCAGCAGTTACTTCCCAGGGATGAATGAAAAACTGTTTTTT.

The V call is TRBV6-6, the J call TRBJ1-1; possible D gene TRBD1, 6 bases. Germline CDR1 reads MNHNY; CDR2 reads SVGAGI (reference sequence). Trimming removed 0 bases from V and 3 bases from J, with 8 bases in between. The length of the CDR3 is 14 residues. The DNA for the CDR3 is TGTGCCAGCAGTTACTCATCAGGGGACACTGAAGCTTTCTTT. Its translation: CASSYSSGDTEAFF.

This chain joins TRBV19 and TRBJ1-5; D possibly corresponds to TRBD1 (6 bases). Germline values: CDR1 LNHDA, CDR2 SQIVND (reference sequence). The CDR3 has 16 residues. Trimming left V 5 bases short and J 0 bases short, with 14 bases between. The CDR3 DNA follows: TGTGCCAGTAGTGTTGAACAGGGACTTAGCAATCAGCCCCAGCATTTT. It yields the protein CASSVEQGLSNQPQHF.

This clone was found many times. The chain couples TRBV28 to TRBJ2-7; 7 positions match TRBD2. V was clipped by 7 bases and J by 3 bases; unmatched bases: 9. This CDR3 has 14 residues. CDR1 is MDHEN, CDR2 SYDVKM, per germline. Here the CDR3 DNA reads TGTGCCAGCACGCGGGGAGGGGTTGGCTACGAGCAGTACTTC. This sequence encodes CASTRGGVGYEQYF.

This clone was observed a few times. V and J are TRBV6-1 and TRBJ1-4, with a tentative D call TRBD1 (6 bases). CDR3 length equals 13 residues. The germline V gene has CDR1 MNHNS and CDR2 SASEGT. Trimming removed 6 bases from V and 11 bases from J, with 16 bases in between. The CDR3 coding sequence is TGTGCCAGCAGGCCGGGACACGCTATCAAACTGTTTTTT. This encodes CASRPGHAIKLFF.

The rearrangement uses TRBV19 and TRBJ2-2; D perhaps matches TRBD1 (7 bases). The germline gives CDR1 LNHDA, CDR2 SQIVND (reference sequence). The V and J ends lost 6 bases and 3 bases respectively, with 11 bases between them. The CDR3 covers 14 residues. The CDR3 coding sequence is TGTGCCAGTAGACGCGGGACAGACACCGGGGAGCTGTTTTTT. Translated: CASRRGTDTGELFF.

J is TRBJ1-2 and V is TRBV2; tentative D call: TRBD1 (6 bases). V was shortened by 5 bases and J by 6 bases, with 16 bases between the two germline ends. The CDR3 has 14 amino acids. CDR1 is SNHLY and CDR2 is FYNNEI in the germline V gene. The CDR3 sequence: CASSPTGEFHGYTF. CDR3 bases: TGTGCCAGCAGTCCGACAGGAGAATTCCATGGCTACACCTTC.

The CDR3 region has the DNA TGCGCCAGCAGCCAAATCACAGGCCCTGCTAACTATGGCTACACCTTC. Protein: CASSQITGPANYGYTF. V is TRBV5-1 and J is TRBJ1-2, with D possibly being TRBD1 (5 bases). CDR1 is SGHRS and CDR2 is YFSETQ in the germline V gene. Between the trimmed V and J ends, which lost 4 bases and 0 bases, there was a span of 16 bases. CDR3 length equals 16 residues.

This rearrangement joins TRBV4-2 to TRBJ2-7; no reliable D call. In germline, CDR1 is LGHNA, CDR2 YNFKEQ. The V and J ends lost 3 bases and 2 bases respectively, with 17 bases between them. This CDR3 spans 16 amino acids. In DNA, the CDR3 is TGTGCCAGCAGCCACTTCAACCTACCCCCAGCCTACGAGCAGTACTTC. It translates to CASSHFNLPPAYEQYF.

This clone was counted between two and nine times. J is TRBJ1-2 and V is TRBV18, with TRBD1 matching 7 bases. The CDR3 loop spans 14 amino acids. The germline gives CDR1 KGHSH, CDR2 LQKENI. The V segment lost 2 bases and the J segment 4 bases; nucleotides outside the gene matches: 4. CDR3 loop: CASSPEKGAYGYTF. CDR3 coding DNA: TGTGCCAGCTCACCAGAGAAGGGGGCCTATGGCTACACCTTC. Full variable domain (rest looked up from reference TRBV18 and TRBJ1-2): NAGVMQNPRHLVRRRGQEARLRCSPMKGHSHVYWYRQLPEEGLKFMVYLQKENIIDESGMPKERFSAEFPKEGPSILRIQQVVRGDSAAYFCASSPEKGAYGYTFGSGTRLTVV.

The J gene is TRBJ1-5, the V gene TRBV27, with D possibly matching TRBD1 (6 bases). Trimming cost V 6 bases and J 4 bases, with 10 bases left between them. Germline lookup yields CDR1 MNHEY and CDR2 SMNVEV (reference sequence). The CDR3 has 13 residues. In nucleotides, the CDR3 is TGTGCCAGCAGACGGACAGCTAATCAGCCCCAGCATTTT. Translated, it gives CASRRTANQPQHF.

V is TRBV21-1 and J is TRBJ1-5. TRBV21-1 is described as a pseudogene. The CDR3 runs to 15 residues. The CDR3 region is CASSNGWGDDQPQHF. The CDR3 DNA is TGTGCCAGCAGCAACGGGTGGGGGGACGATCAGCCCCAGCATTTT.